Below are 20 T cell receptor beta chains sequenced from a single sample in a study of blood T cell repertoires in COVID-19. Produced via immunoSEQ multiplex PCR; TCRdb's table is partial and in-frame only. The table shows about 260,000 clones, with around nine tenths occurring only once. The material sequenced was peripheral blood. These receptors came from a man between 35 and 55 years old who had recovered from COVID-19.

This clone has only one observation. The CDR3 nucleotides are TGTGCCAGCAGCCGAACCAGGGACTCTCCCGCAGAGACCCAGTACTTC. Protein sequence: CASSRTRDSPAETQYF. The rearrangement uses TRBV7-7 and TRBJ2-5; a weak D match, TRBD2 (6 bases). The germline CDR1 and CDR2 sequences are SSHAT and FNYEAQ (reference sequence). V lost 5 bases to trimming and J lost 4 bases, with 20 bases between them. CDR3 length: 16 amino acids. Filled out from reference TRBV7-7 and TRBJ2-5, the complete variable domain reads GAGVSQSPRYKVTKRGQDVTLRCDPISSHATLYWYQQALGQGPEFLTYFNYEAQPDKSGLPSDRFSAERPEGSISTLTIQRTEQRDSAMYRCASSRTRDSPAETQYFGPGTRLLVL.

The chain links TRBV19 to TRBJ2-2; 9 nucleotides agree with TRBD2. The trim removed 3 bases at V and 4 bases at J, leaving 6 bases unmatched. The germline CDR1 and CDR2 sequences are LNHDA and SQIVND (reference sequence). The CDR3 extends over 16 amino acids. The CDR3 region has the DNA TGTGCCAGTAGTATTCGCCTAGCGGGGCTCACCGGGGAGCTGTTTTTT. It yields the protein CASSIRLAGLTGELFF.

This rearrangement joins TRBV2 to TRBJ2-5, with TRBD1 matching over 9 bases. After removal of 7 bases from V and 5 bases from J, the junction contained 14 bases not matched to a gene. Germline V CDR1 and CDR2: SNHLY, FYNNEI. The CDR3 is 16 amino acids. CDR3 sequence: CASTLDSGTGRETQYF. DNA for the CDR3: TGTGCCAGCACCTTAGACTCTGGGACAGGGAGGGAGACCCAGTACTTC.

The J gene is TRBJ1-2, the V gene TRBV5-1; D remains ambiguous. The germline V gene encodes CDR1 SGHRS and CDR2 YFSETQ. The CDR3 has 15 amino acids. V was clipped by 0 bases and J by 6 bases, with 15 bases between them. The CDR3 bases are TGCGCCAGCAGCTTGGGTTATACGGGGATCCATGGCTACACCTTC. Translating gives CASSLGYTGIHGYTF. Drawing the rest from reference TRBV5-1 and TRBJ1-2, the complete variable domain is KAGVTQTPRYLIKTRGQQVTLSCSPISGHRSVSWYQQTPGQGLQFLFEYFSETQRNKGNFPGRFSGRQFSNSRSEMNVSTLELGDSALYLCASSLGYTGIHGYTFGSGTRLTVV.

V and J are TRBV2 and TRBJ1-3; TRBD1 aligns across 7 bases. CDR3 size: 14 residues. CDR1 SNHLY and CDR2 FYNNEI come from the germline V gene. The junction had 6 bases not matched to a gene; V was cut back by 10 bases and J by 0 bases. CDR3 in DNA: TGTGCCACCACGGGACAGAGCTCTGGAAACACCATATATTTT. The encoded protein is CATTGQSSGNTIYF.

The chain uses TRBV11-2 and TRBJ2-7, with D unclear. V was shortened by 1 base and J by 2 bases, with 6 bases between the two germline ends. The CDR3 has 13 residues. Germline values: CDR1 SGHAT, CDR2 FQNNGV. CDR3 protein: CASSLGVTYEQYF. For the CDR3, the DNA is TGTGCCAGCAGCTTAGGCGTTACCTACGAGCAGTACTTC.

The genes are TRBV2 and TRBJ1-1, with TRBD1 identical over 7 bases. There are 13 residues in the CDR3. In germline, CDR1 is SNHLY, CDR2 FYNNEI. Trimming removed 8 bases from V and 3 bases from J; junction bases left unmatched: 6. The CDR3 sequence is CASQTGAHTEAFF. CDR3 nucleotide sequence: TGTGCCAGCCAAACAGGGGCCCACACTGAAGCTTTCTTT. Supplemented by reference TRBV2 and TRBJ1-1, the full variable domain reads EPEVTQTPSHQVTQMGQEVILRCVPISNHLYFYWYRQILGQKVEFLVSFYNNEISEKSEIFDDQFSVERPDGSNFTLKIRSTKLEDSAMYFCASQTGAHTEAFFGQGTRLTVV.

V and J are TRBV2 and TRBJ2-7; 7 bases are shared with TRBD2. V dropped 7 bases and J dropped 2; count of bases not matched to a gene: 8. The CDR3 runs 14 residues. Germline CDR1 is SNHLY and CDR2 is FYNNEI. The chain's CDR3 is CASTETSRTYEQYF. CDR3 bases: TGTGCCAGCACGGAGACTAGCAGAACCTACGAGCAGTACTTC.

Only a few counts were recorded for this clone. The chain is built from TRBV14 and TRBJ1-2; D possibly corresponds to TRBD1 (5 bases). CDR1 and CDR2 (germline): SGHDN, FVKESK. The V end lost 1 base, the J end lost 3 bases, and 9 bases lay between the germline ends. This CDR3 contains 14 residues. The CDR3 DNA sequence: TGTGCCAGCAGCCAAGGAGGCAGGGACTATGGCTACACCTTC. As protein: CASSQGGRDYGYTF.

V is TRBV23-1 and J is TRBJ1-5; D uncertain. TRBV23-1 is given ORF status, its function remaining uncertain. The CDR3 consists of 18 residues. V was shortened by 4 bases and J by 0 bases, with 19 bases between the two germline ends. The CDR3 reads CASSPTTGPDFSNQPQHF. CDR3 in DNA: TGCGCCAGCAGTCCAACGACGGGTCCCGATTTTAGCAATCAGCCCCAGCATTTT.

The V call is TRBV27, the J call TRBJ1-5; weak D call: TRBD1 (5 bases). The CDR3 contains 15 residues. Germline values: CDR1 MNHEY, CDR2 SMNVEV (reference sequence). With 4 bases removed from V and 3 bases from J, the gap between germline ends came to 13 bases. The CDR3 loop reads CASSSKTANNQPQHF. CDR3 nucleotides: TGTGCCAGCAGTTCGAAGACAGCAAACAATCAGCCCCAGCATTTT.

This rearrangement joins TRBV6-2 or TRBV6-3 to TRBJ1-3; a weak D match, TRBD1 (5 bases). The CDR3 sequence is 16 residues long. CDR1 and CDR2 (germline): MNHEY, SVGEGT. V lost 6 bases, J lost 1 base, and 16 bases lay in between. CDR3 sequence: CASSRDGSLSGNTIYF. The DNA for the CDR3 is TGTGCCAGCAGCCGGGACGGGAGTTTATCTGGAAACACCATATATTTT.

V gene TRBV30 combines with J gene TRBJ2-7; TRBD1 agrees at 7 bases. The CDR3 runs 14 residues. The junction had 10 bases not matched to a gene; V was cut back by 2 bases and J by 6 bases. Germline V gives CDR1 GTSNPN, CDR2 SVGIG (reference sequence). The CDR3 DNA reads as TGTGCCTGGAGTCCCGGGACAGTTTCTAGCGAGCAGTACTTC. The encoded protein is CAWSPGTVSSEQYF.

J is TRBJ2-7 and V is TRBV6-5, with D perhaps TRBD2 (5 bases). Deletions cut 6 bases from V and 3 bases from J, with 12 bases between. The V gene's germline CDR1 is MNHEY and CDR2 SVGAGI. CDR3 length: 13 residues. CDR3 sequence: CASRPSGGYEQYF. Here the CDR3 DNA reads TGTGCCAGCAGACCAAGTGGAGGCTACGAGCAGTACTTC.

Only one count was recorded for this clone. The rearrangement uses TRBV7-7 and TRBJ1-1; no reliable D call. Per germline, CDR1 SSHAT and CDR2 FNYEAQ (reference sequence). Trimming removed 1 base at V and 5 bases at J, with 8 bases between. The CDR3 has 13 residues. CDR3 bases: TGTGCCAGCAGCTTAGGTCCGGAGACTGAAGCTTTCTTT. It is translated as CASSLGPETEAFF.

V is TRBV6-5 and J is TRBJ2-5; 13 bases agree with TRBD2. With V trimmed by 2 bases and J by 6 bases, 6 bases remained unmatched. The CDR3 loop spans 16 amino acids. Germline V gene data show CDR1 as MNHEY and CDR2 as SVGAGI. This chain's CDR3 is CASSYRTSGSIQTQYF. The CDR3 nucleotides are TGTGCCAGCAGTTACAGGACTAGCGGGAGTATTCAGACCCAGTACTTC.

The V and J genes are TRBV25-1 and TRBJ2-7; unclear D gene. The CDR3 extends over 15 amino acids. CDR1 and CDR2 (germline): MGHDK, SYGVNS. The germline V and J ends were trimmed by 2 bases and 0 bases, with 11 bases remaining between them. CDR3 DNA sequence: TGTGCCAGCAGTGAAGCGGCGGATCCCTCCTACGAGCAGTACTTC. This encodes CASSEAADPSYEQYF.

V is TRBV10-2 and J is TRBJ1-4, with D possibly matching TRBD1 (5 bases). Trimming took 2 bases from V and 4 from J, leaving 8 bases between them. The CDR3 has 14 amino acids. The V gene's germline CDR1 is WSHSY and CDR2 SAAADI. This CDR3 reads CASSERGFNEKLFF. CDR3 nucleotide sequence: TGCGCCAGCAGTGAGAGGGGCTTTAATGAAAAACTGTTTTTT.

The chain uses TRBV5-1 and TRBJ2-2; no firm D call. V lost 2 bases, J lost 4 bases, and 3 bases lay in between. The length of the CDR3 is 12 residues. Germline CDR1 SGHRS, CDR2 YFSETQ. The CDR3 DNA sequence: TGCGCCAGCAGCTTTCGCACCGGGGAGCTGTTTTTT. This translates into CASSFRTGELFF.

The chain couples TRBV3-1 (or the pseudogene TRBV3-2) to TRBJ2-7, with TRBD1 as a possible D gene (6 bases). In germline, CDR1 is LGHDT, CDR2 YNNKEL (reference sequence). This CDR3 region has 14 residues. V shed 6 bases and J shed 3 bases, with 15 bases lying between them. The CDR3 sequence: CASRQQGSNYEQYF. The CDR3 coding sequence is TGTGCCAGCAGACAACAGGGATCTAACTACGAGCAGTACTTC.